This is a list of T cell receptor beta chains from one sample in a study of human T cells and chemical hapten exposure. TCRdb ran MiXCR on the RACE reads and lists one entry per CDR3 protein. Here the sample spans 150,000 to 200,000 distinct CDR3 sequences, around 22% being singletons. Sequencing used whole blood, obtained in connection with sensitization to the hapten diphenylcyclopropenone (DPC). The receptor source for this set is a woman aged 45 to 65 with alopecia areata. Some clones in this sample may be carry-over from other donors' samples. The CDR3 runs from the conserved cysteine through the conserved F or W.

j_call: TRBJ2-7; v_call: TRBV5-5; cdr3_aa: CASSLPPEGGEQYF
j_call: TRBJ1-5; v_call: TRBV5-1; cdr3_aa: CASSPDRADQPQHF
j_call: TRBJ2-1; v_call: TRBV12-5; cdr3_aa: CASGSLGGNEQFF
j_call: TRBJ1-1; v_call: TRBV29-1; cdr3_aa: CSVVEGGFVAFF
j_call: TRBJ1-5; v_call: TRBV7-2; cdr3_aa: CASSLGALTTNQPQHF
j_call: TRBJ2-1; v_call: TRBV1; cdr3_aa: CTSSPRLAGPYNEQFF
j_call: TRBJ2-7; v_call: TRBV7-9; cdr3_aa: CASSTDTHYEQYF
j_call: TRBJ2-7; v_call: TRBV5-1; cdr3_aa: CASSGDPGRDEQYF
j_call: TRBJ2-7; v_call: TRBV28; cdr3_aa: CASNVQGQGVYEQYF
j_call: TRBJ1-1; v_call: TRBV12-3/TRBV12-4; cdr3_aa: CASIPTRGGYTEAFF
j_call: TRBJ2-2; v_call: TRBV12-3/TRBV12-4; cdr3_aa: CASSFIGIEDTGNTGELFF
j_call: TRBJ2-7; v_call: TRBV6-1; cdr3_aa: CASSKREGYEQYF
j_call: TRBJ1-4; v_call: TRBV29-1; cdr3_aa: CSVVRLQGTEKLFF
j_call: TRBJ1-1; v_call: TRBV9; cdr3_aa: CASSVGRGRGAEAFF
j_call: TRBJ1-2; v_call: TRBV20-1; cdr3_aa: CSARDPYRGWANYGYTF
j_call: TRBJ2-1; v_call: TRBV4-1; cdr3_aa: CASSITGQGRNEQFF
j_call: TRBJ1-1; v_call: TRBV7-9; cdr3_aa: CASSLRRLMNTEAFF
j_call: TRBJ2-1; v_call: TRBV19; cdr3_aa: CASSIGRLADLFYNEQFF
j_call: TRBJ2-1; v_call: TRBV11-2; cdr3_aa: CASSITSGGPNEQFF
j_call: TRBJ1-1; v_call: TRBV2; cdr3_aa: CASSERQHTEAFF
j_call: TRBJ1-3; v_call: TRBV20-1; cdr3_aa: CSARPPGTGNTIYF
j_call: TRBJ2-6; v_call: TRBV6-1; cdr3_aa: CASILTSGRNTGANVLTF
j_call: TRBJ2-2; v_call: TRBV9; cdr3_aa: CASSVDPGRAVGTGELFF
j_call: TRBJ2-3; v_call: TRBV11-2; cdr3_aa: CASSLLLAGTDTQYF
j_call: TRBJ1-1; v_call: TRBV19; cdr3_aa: CASSLSRGLGNTEAFF
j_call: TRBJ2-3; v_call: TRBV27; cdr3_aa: CASSLVGSPTDTQYF